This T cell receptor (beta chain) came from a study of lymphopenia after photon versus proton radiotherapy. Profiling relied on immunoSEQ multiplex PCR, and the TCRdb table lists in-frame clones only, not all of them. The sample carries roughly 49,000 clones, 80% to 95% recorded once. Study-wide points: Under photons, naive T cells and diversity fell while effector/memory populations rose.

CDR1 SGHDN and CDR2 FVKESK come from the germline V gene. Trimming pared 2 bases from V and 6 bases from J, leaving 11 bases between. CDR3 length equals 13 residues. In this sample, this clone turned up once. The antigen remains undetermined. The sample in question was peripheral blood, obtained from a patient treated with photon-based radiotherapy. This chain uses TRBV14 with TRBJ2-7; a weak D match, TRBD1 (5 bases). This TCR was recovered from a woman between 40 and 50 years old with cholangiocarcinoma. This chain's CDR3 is CASSQFGRVEQYF. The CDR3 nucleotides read TGTGCCAGCAGCCAATTCGGCAGGGTCGAGCAGTACTTC.